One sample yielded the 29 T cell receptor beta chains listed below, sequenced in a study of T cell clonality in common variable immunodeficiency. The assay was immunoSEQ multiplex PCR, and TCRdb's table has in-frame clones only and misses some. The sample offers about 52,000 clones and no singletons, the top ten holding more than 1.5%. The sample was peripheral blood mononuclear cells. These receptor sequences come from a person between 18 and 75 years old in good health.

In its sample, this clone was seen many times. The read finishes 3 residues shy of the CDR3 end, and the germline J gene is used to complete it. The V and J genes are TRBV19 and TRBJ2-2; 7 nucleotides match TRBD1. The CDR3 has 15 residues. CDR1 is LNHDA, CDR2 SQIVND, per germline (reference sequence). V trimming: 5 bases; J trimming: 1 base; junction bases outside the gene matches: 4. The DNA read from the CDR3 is TGTGCCAGTAGTTCCCGGGACAGGAACACCGGGGAG. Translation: CASSSRDRNTGE. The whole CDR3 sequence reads CASSSRDRNTGELFF.

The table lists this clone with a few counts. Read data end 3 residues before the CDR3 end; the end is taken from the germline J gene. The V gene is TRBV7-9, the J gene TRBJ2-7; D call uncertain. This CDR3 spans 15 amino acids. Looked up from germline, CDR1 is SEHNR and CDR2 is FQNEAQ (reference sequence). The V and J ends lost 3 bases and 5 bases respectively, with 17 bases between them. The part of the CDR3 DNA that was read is TGTGCCAGCAGCTTTACTTCGCACTTGAGTCACGAG. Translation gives CASSFTSHLSHE. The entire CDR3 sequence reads CASSFTSHLSHEQYF.

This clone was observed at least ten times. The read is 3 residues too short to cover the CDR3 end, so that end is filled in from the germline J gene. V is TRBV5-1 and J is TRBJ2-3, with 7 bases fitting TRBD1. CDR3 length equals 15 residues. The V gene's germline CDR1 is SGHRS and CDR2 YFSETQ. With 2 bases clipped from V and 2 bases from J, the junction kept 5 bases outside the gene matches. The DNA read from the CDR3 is TGCGCCAGCAGCTTTGGGACAGCCTCCACAGATACG. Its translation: CASSFGTASTDT. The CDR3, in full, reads CASSFGTASTDTQYF.

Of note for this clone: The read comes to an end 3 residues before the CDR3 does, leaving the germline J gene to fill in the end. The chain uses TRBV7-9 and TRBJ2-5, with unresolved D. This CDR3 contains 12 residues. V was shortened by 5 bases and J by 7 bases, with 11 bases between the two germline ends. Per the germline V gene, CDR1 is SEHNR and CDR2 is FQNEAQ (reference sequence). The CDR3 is CASSPPTPTQYF. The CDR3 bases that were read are TGTGCCAGCAGCCCCCCTACTCCGACC.

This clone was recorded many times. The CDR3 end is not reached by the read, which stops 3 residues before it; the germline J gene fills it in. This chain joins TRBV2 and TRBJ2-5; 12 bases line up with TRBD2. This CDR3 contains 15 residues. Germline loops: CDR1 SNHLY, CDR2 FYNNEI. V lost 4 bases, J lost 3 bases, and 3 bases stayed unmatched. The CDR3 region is CASSGRTSGEETQYF. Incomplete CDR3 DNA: TGTGCCAGCAGTGGTAGGACTAGCGGGGAAGAGACC.

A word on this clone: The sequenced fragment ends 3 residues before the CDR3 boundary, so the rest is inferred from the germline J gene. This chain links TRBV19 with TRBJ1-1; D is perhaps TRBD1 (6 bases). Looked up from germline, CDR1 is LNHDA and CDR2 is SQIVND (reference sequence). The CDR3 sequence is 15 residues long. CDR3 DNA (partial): TGTGCCAGTCTCCGGGACACCCTGTCTCCCCCTACA. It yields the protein CASLRDTLSPPT. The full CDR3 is CASLRDTLSPPTAFF.

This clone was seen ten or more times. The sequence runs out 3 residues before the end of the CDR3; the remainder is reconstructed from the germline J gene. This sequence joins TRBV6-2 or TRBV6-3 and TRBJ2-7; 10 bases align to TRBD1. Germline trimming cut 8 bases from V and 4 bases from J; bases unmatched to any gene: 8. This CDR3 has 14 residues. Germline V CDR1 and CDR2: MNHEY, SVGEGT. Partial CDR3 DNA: TGTGCCAGCGCGACAGGGGGCGCATTATACGAG. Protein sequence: CASATGGALYE. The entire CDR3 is CASATGGALYEQYF.

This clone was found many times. The part of the CDR3 DNA that was read is TGTGCCTGGAGTGAGGGACTAGCGGGAGTTAGGGAG. Protein product: CAWSEGLAGVRE. The full CDR3 reads CAWSEGLAGVRELFF. The chain joins TRBV30 to TRBJ2-2; TRBD2 agrees at 14 bases. The CDR3 end falls 3 residues outside the read, so it is completed with the germline J gene. CDR1 is GTSNPN and CDR2 is SVGIG in the germline V gene (reference sequence). The CDR3 consists of 15 residues. V trimming: 1 base; J trimming: 9 bases; junction bases outside the gene matches: 4.

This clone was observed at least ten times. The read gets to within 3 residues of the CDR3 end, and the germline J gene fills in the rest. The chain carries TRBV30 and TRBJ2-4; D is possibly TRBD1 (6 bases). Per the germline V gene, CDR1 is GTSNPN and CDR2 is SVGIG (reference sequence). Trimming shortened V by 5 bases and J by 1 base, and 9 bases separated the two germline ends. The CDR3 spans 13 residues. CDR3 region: CAWGGLAKNIQYF. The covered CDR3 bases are TGTGCCTGGGGGGGCCTGGCCAAAAACATT.

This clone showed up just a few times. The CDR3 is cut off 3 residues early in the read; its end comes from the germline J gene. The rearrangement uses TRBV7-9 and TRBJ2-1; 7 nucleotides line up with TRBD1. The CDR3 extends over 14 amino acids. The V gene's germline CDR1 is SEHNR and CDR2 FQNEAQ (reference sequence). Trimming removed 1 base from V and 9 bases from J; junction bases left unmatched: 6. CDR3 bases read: TGTGCCAGCAGCTTAGGTGGGGCAGGGGGTGAG. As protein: CASSLGGAGGE. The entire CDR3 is CASSLGGAGGEQFF.

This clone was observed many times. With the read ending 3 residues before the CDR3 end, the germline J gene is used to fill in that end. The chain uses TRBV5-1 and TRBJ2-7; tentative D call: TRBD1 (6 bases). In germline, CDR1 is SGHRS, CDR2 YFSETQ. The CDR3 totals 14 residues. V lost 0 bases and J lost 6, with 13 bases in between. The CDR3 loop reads CASSLGRGMGEQYF. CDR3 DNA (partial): TGCGCCAGCAGCTTGGGCAGGGGAATGGGCGAG.

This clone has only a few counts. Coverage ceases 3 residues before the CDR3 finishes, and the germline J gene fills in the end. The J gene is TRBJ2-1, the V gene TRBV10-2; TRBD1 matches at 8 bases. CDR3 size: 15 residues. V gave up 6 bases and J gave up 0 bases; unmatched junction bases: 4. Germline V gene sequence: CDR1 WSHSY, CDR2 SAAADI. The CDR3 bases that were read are TGCGCCAGCAGGAGACAGGGGAGCTCCTACAATGAG. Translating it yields CASRRQGSSYNE. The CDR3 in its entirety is CASRRQGSSYNEQFF.

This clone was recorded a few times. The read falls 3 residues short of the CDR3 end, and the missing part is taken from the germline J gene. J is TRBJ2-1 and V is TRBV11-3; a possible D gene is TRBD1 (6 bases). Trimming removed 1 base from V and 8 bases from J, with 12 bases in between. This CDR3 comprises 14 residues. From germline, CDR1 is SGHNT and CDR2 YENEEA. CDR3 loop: CASSLGSQGYEQFF. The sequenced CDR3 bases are TGTGCCAGCAGCTTAGGAAGCCAGGGGTATGAG.

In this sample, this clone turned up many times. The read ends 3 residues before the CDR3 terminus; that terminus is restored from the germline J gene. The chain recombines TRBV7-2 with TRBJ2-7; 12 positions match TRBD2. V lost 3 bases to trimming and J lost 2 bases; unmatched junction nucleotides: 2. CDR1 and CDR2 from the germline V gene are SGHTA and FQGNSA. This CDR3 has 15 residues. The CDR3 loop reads CASSLTSGRAYEQYF. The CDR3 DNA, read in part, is TGTGCCAGCAGCTTGACTAGCGGGAGAGCCTACGAG.

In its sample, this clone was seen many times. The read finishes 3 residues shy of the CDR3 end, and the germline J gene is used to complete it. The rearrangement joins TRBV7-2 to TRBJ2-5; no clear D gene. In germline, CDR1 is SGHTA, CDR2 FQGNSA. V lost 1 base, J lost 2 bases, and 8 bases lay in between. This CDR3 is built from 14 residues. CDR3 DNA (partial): TGTGCCAGCAGCTTAGGAGGCCTTCAAGAGACC. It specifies CASSLGGLQET. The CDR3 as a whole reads CASSLGGLQETQYF.

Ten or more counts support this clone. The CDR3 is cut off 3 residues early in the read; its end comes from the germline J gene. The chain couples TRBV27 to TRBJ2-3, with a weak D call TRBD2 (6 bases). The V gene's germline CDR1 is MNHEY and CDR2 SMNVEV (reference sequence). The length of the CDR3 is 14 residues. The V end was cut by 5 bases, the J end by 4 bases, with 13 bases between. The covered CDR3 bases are TGTGCCAGCAGTCCTAGGACTAACCCAGATACG. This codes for CASSPRTNPDT. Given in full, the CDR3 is CASSPRTNPDTQYF.

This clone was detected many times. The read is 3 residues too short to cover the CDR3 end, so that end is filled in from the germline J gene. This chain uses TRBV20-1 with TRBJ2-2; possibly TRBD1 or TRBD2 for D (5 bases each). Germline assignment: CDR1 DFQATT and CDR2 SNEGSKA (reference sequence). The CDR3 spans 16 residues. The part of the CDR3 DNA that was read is TGCAGTGCTATGGAGGCTCCCACATCTGGGGCCAACGTG. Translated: CSAMEAPTSGANV. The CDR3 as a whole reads CSAMEAPTSGANVLFF.

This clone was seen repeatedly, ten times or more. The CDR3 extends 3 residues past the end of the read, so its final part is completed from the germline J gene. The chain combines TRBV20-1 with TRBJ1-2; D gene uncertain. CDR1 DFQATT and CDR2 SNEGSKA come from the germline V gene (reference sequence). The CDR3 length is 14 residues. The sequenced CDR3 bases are TGCAGTGCTAGAGATCTAGGCGGTTCGCGAGGC. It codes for CSARDLGGSRG. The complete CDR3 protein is CSARDLGGSRGYTF.

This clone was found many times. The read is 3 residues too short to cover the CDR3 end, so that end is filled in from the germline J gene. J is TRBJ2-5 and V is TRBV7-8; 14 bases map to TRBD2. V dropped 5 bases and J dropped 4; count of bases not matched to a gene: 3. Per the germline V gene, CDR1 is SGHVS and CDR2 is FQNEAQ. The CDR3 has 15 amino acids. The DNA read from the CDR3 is TGTGCCAGCAGCCTCGGACTAGCGGGAGGAGAGACC. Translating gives CASSLGLAGGET. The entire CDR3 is CASSLGLAGGETQYF.

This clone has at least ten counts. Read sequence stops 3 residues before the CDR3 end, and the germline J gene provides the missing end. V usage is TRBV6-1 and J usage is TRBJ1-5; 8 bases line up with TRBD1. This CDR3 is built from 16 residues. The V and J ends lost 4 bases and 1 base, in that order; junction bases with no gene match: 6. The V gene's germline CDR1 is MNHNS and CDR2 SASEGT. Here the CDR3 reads CASSATGQASNQPQHF. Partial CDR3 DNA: TGTGCCAGCAGTGCAACGGGACAGGCGAGCAATCAGCCC.

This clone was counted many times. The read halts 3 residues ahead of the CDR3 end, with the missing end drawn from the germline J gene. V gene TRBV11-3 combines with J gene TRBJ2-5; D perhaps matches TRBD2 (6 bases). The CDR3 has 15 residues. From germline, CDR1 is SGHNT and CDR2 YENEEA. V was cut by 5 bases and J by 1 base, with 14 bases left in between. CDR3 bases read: TGTGCCAGCAGCAGGCGGGCGGGGCGCCAAGAGACC. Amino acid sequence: CASSRRAGRQET. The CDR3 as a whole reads CASSRRAGRQETQYF.

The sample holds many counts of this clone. The covered CDR3 bases are TGCAGCGTTGAAGACACCTACGAG. This translates into CSVEDTYE. The entire CDR3 is CSVEDTYEQYF. This rearrangement joins TRBV29-1 to TRBJ2-7; the D is unclear. The CDR3 end lies 3 residues beyond the end of the read and is filled in from the germline J gene. Germline V gene sequence: CDR1 SQVTM, CDR2 ANQGSEA. This CDR3 comprises 11 residues. The germline V and J ends were trimmed by 0 bases and 2 bases, with 2 bases remaining between them.

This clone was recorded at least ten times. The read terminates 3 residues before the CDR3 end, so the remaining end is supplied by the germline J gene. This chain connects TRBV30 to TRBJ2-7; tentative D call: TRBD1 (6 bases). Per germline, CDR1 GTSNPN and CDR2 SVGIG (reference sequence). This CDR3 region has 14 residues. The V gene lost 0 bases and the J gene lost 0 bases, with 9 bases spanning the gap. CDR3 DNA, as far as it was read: TGTGCCTGGAGTGTCAACAGGGCCTCCTACGAG. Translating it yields CAWSVNRASYE. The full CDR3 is CAWSVNRASYEQYF.

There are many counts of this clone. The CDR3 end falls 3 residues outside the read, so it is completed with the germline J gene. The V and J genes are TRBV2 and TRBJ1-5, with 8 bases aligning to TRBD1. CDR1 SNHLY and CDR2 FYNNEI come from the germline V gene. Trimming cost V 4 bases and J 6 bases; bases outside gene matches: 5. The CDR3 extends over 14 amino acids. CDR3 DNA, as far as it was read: TGTGCCAGCAGTGTCCAGGGGGCCTCTCAGCCC. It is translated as CASSVQGASQP. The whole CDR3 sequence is CASSVQGASQPQHF.

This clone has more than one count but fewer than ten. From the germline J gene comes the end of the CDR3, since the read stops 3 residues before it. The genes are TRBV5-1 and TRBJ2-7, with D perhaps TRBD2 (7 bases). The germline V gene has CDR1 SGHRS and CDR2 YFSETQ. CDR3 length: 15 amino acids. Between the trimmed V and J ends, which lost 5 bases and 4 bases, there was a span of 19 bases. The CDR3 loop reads CASSHGRGGTYEQYF. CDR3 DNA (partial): TGCGCCAGCAGTCATGGTAGGGGGGGAACTTACGAG.

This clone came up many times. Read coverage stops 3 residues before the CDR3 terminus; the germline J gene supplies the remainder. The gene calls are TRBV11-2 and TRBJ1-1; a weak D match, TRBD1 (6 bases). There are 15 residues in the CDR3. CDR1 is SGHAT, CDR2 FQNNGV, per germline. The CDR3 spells CASSLVEAGVRGAFF. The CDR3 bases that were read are TGTGCCAGCAGCTTAGTTGAGGCCGGGGTCAGGGGT.

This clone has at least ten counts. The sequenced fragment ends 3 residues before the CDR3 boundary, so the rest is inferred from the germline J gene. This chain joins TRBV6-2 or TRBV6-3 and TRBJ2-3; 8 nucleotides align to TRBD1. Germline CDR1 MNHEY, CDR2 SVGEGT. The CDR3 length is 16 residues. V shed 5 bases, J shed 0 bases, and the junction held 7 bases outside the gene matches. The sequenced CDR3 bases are TGTGCCAGCAGTCACGGGACAGGCCTGAGCACAGATACG. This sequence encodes CASSHGTGLSTDT. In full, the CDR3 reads CASSHGTGLSTDTQYF.

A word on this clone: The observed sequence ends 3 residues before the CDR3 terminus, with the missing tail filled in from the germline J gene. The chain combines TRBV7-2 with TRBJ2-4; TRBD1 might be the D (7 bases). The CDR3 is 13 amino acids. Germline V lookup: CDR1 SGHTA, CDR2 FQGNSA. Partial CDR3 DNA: TGTGCCAGCAGCTTAGACAGCCAGGGGGGT. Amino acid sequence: CASSLDSQGG. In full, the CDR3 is CASSLDSQGGQYF.

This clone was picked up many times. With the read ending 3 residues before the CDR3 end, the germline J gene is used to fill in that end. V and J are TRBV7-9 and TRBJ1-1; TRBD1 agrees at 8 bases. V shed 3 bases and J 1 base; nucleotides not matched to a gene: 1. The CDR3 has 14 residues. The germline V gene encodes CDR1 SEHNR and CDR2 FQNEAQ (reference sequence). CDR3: CASSLDRENTEAFF. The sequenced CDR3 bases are TGTGCCAGCAGCTTGGACAGGGAGAACACTGAA.